The sequence of this TCR beta chain was determined in a study of T-cell memory formation after mild COVID-19. In the study overall: Clusters were largely donor specific.

TCRalpha and TCRbeta libraries used 5'RACE with constant-segment primers and UMIs. TCRdb redid the calling of the 5' RACE reads with MiXCR, one entry per CDR3 protein. The repertoire holds hundreds of thousands of distinct CDR3 sequences, with about 20% as singletons. Trimming pared 2 bases from V and 5 bases from J, leaving 21 bases between. CDR1 and CDR2 (germline): SEHNR, FQNEAQ (reference sequence). The CDR3 runs to 17 residues. The chain carries TRBV7-9 and TRBJ1-2; a possible D gene is TRBD1 (6 bases). The receptor comes from an adult woman who had mild COVID-19 (a few samples of this study predate the infection). Cell type and time point are not known. Material: PBMCs or a T cell subset sorted from them (not recorded which). The CDR3 nucleotides read TGTGCCAGCAGCTTATTGGGACCGGGACACGAGCCATATGGCTACACCTTC. It encodes CASSLLGPGHEPYGYTF.